The rows below give T cell receptor beta chains drawn from one sample of a study of shared clonotypes between healthy human individuals. Produced via immunoSEQ multiplex PCR; TCRdb's table is partial and in-frame only. The table shows approximately 2.5 million clones, with over 85% occurring only once. Sequencing was carried out using naive CD4+ T cells from PBMCs. The receptors were gathered from a man younger than 35 in good health. Some clones in this sample may be carry-over from other donors' samples. Each CDR3 is given with its conserved first and last residue. D genes are given only for firm matches. The size entry is marked missing in some rows and otherwise reads once, few, many or a size class.

>-|-|TRBJ2-7|TRBV10-3
CAISQWEEPYEQYF
TGTGCCATCAGTCAATGGGAGGAGCCCTACGAGCAGTACTTC
>-|-|TRBJ2-1|TRBV5-1
CASSLGGTINEQFF
TGCGCCAGCAGCTTAGGGGGTACCATCAATGAGCAGTTCTTC
>-|TRBD1|TRBJ1-1|TRBV7-2
CASRPAGGTEAFF
TGTGCCAGCAGACCCGCAGGGGGCACTGAAGCTTTCTTT
>once|-|TRBJ2-5|TRBV4-1
CASSQDRAAFDPQYF
TGCGCCAGCAGCCAAGATAGGGCGGCCTTCGACCCCCAGTACTTC
>-|-|TRBJ2-7|TRBV11-2
CASSLISGKSYEQYF
TGTGCCAGCAGCTTAATATCCGGGAAATCCTACGAGCAGTACTTC
>-|TRBD1|TRBJ2-3|TRBV5-4
CASSLGQVRTDTQYF
TGTGCCAGCAGCTTAGGACAGGTCCGCACAGATACGCAGTATTTT
>-|TRBD1|TRBJ1-4|TRBV5-8
CASSPEGAGGDGEKLFF
TGTGCCAGCAGCCCCGAGGGGGCAGGGGGAGACGGTGAAAAACTGTTTTTT
>-|-|TRBJ2-2|TRBV4-3
CASSQDPPYVSGELFF
TGCGCCAGCAGCCAAGATCCCCCCTACGTTTCCGGGGAGCTGTTTTTT
>-|TRBD2|TRBJ2-1|TRBV7-2
CASSFPGLAGKNEQFF
TGTGCCAGCAGCTTCCCGGGACTAGCGGGGAAGAATGAGCAGTTCTTC
>-|-|TRBJ1-1|TRBV7-2
CASSPPKISEAFF
TGTGCCAGCAGCCCCCCCAAGATCTCAGAAGCTTTCTTT
>-|TRBD1|TRBJ2-1|TRBV5-1
CASSGPQGRPPNEQFF
TGCGCCAGCAGCGGACCACAGGGGCGTCCTCCGAATGAGCAGTTCTTC
>-|TRBD1|TRBJ1-6|TRBV7-6
CASSLLDRARANSPLHF
TGTGCCAGCAGCTTACTCGACAGGGCGAGAGCGAATTCACCCCTCCACTTT
>-|-|TRBJ1-1|TRBV7-9
CASSLVGGLTAFF
TGTGCCAGCAGCTTAGTGGGGGGGCTTACGGCTTTCTTT
>-|-|TRBJ2-7|TRBV5-5
CASSLAATENYEQYF
TGTGCCAGCAGCTTGGCCGCGACAGAGAATTACGAGCAGTACTTC
>-|TRBD2|TRBJ2-7|TRBV5-4
CASSLPFTSGRDYEQYF
TGTGCCAGCAGCTTGCCTTTTACGTCCGGGAGGGACTACGAGCAGTACTTC
>once|-|TRBJ2-7|TRBV5-1
CASSLSLRSYEQYF
TGCGCCAGCAGCTTGAGTTTAAGGTCCTACGAGCAGTACTTC
>once|-|TRBJ1-1|TRBV29-1
CSVSNINRPEAFF
TGCAGCGTTTCGAACATAAACCGCCCTGAAGCTTTCTTT
>-|-|TRBJ2-7|TRBV7-8
CASSPRRLGAGPGAEQYF
TGTGCCAGCAGCCCCCGCCGATTGGGTGCAGGGCCGGGGGCCGAGCAGTACTTC
>-|-|TRBJ1-2|TRBV19
CASSTYAGGYTF
TGTGCCAGTAGTACCTACGCCGGAGGCTACACCTTC
>-|-|TRBJ1-1|TRBV4-3
CASSQAGVVDTEAFF
TGCGCCAGCAGCCAAGCGGGGGTTGTAGACACTGAAGCTTTCTTT
>-|TRBD2|TRBJ2-7|TRBV18
CASSPRTSGFSYEQYF
TGTGCCAGCTCACCACGGACTAGCGGGTTCTCCTACGAGCAGTACTTC
>-|TRBD2|TRBJ2-7|TRBV7-2
CASSATSGRLSEQYF
TGTGCCAGCAGCGCGACTAGCGGGAGGTTGAGCGAGCAGTACTTC
>-|-|TRBJ1-6|TRBV6-1
CASSWTDSNSPLHF
TGTGCCAGCAGTTGGACGGACAGCAATTCACCCCTCCACTTT
>-|-|TRBJ2-5|TRBV20-1
CSGSEETQYF
TGCAGTGGGTCGGAAGAGACCCAGTACTTC
>-|-|TRBJ2-5|TRBV9
CASSPQGTPETQYF
TGTGCCAGCAGCCCTCAGGGGACACCAGAGACCCAGTACTTC
>-|-|TRBJ1-4|TRBV7-8
CASSLLGLHEKLFF
TGTGCCAGCAGCCTGCTAGGGCTGCACGAAAAACTGTTTTTT
>-|-|TRBJ1-1|TRBV5-1
CASSLSRRGNTEAFF
TGCGCCAGCAGCTTATCCCGCAGGGGAAACACTGAAGCTTTCTTT
>-|-|TRBJ1-1|TRBV11-2
CASSLLRGSEAFF
TGTGCCAGCAGCCTGCTACGGGGTTCTGAAGCTTTCTTT
>-|TRBD1|TRBJ1-2|TRBV27
CASSSGPQGVYGYTF
TGTGCCAGCAGCTCCGGGCCCCAGGGGGTCTATGGCTACACCTTC
>-|-|TRBJ2-6|TRBV7-8
CASSLFGASGANVLTF
TGTGCCAGCAGCTTATTTGGGGCCTCTGGGGCCAACGTCCTGACTTTC
>-|TRBD1|TRBJ1-3|TRBV2
CASSLDRPSGNTIYF
TGTGCCAGCAGTCTGGACAGGCCTTCTGGAAACACCATATATTTT
>-|TRBD1|TRBJ1-2|TRBV7-2
CASSERQGGVGYTF
TGTGCCAGCAGCGAACGACAGGGCGGAGTTGGCTACACCTTC
>once|TRBD2|TRBJ2-3|TRBV27
CASSLLRGRAWDTQYF
TGTGCCAGCAGTTTACTCCGCGGGAGGGCCTGGGATACGCAGTATTTT
>-|-|TRBJ1-1|TRBV11-2
CASGISTGRTEAFF
TGTGCCAGCGGGATTAGTACAGGGCGCACTGAAGCTTTCTTT
>once|-|TRBJ1-2|TRBV25-1
CASSDIRNYGYTF
TGTGCCAGCAGTGACATCCGAAACTATGGCTACACCTTC
>-|TRBD2|TRBJ2-5|TRBV11-1
CASSLVGGLDLETQYF
TGTGCCAGCAGCTTAGTTGGGGGACTAGATTTGGAGACCCAGTACTTC
>-|-|TRBJ2-7|TRBV11-3
CASSSNDNSYEQYF
TGTGCCAGCAGCTCTAACGACAACTCCTACGAGCAGTACTTC
>few|-|TRBJ2-2|TRBV29-1
CSARYYTGELFF
TGCAGCGCCCGGTATTACACCGGGGAGCTGTTTTTT
>once|-|TRBJ2-1|TRBV28
CASSFRETYGEQFF
TGTGCCAGCAGTTTTCGGGAAACCTATGGTGAGCAGTTCTTC
>-|-|TRBJ2-3|TRBV7-3
CASSRAELGSTDTQYF
TGTGCCAGCAGCCGGGCGGAGCTCGGATCCACAGATACGCAGTATTTT
>-|TRBD2|TRBJ2-5|TRBV5-4
CASSAGTSGRAGETQYF
TGTGCCAGCAGTGCCGGGACTAGCGGGAGGGCCGGAGAGACCCAGTACTTC
>-|TRBD1|TRBJ1-2|TRBV18
CASSPGQGYGYTF
TGTGCCAGCTCGCCTGGACAGGGCTATGGCTACACCTTC
>-|-|TRBJ2-3|TRBV10-1
CASSDGSTDTQYF
TGCGCCAGCAGTGATGGTAGCACAGATACGCAGTATTTT
>few|-|TRBJ2-7|TRBV7-2
CASSLVGYEQYF
TGTGCCAGCAGCTTAGTGGGATACGAGCAGTACTTC
>-|-|TRBJ2-3|TRBV27
CASSLKPILGVYTDTQYF
TGTGCCAGCAGTTTAAAGCCCATTTTGGGAGTCTATACAGATACGCAGTATTTT